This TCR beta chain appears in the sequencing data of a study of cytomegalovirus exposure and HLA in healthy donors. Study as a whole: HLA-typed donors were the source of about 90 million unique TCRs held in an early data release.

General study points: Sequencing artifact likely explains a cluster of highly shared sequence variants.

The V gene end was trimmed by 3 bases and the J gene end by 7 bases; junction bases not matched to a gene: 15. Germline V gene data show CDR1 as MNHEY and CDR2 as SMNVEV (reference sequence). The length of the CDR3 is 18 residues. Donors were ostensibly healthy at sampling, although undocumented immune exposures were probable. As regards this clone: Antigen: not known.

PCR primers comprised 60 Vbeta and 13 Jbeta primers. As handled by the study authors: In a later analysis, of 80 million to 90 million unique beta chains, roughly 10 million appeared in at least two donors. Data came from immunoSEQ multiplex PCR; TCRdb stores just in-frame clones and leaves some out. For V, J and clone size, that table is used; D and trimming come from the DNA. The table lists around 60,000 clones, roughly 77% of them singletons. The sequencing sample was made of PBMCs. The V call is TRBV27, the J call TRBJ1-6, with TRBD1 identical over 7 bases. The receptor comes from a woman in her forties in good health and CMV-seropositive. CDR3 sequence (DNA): TGTGCCAGCAGTTTGACAGGGCCCATGCGATTATTGAATTCACCCCTCCACTTT. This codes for CASSLTGPMRLLNSPLHF.